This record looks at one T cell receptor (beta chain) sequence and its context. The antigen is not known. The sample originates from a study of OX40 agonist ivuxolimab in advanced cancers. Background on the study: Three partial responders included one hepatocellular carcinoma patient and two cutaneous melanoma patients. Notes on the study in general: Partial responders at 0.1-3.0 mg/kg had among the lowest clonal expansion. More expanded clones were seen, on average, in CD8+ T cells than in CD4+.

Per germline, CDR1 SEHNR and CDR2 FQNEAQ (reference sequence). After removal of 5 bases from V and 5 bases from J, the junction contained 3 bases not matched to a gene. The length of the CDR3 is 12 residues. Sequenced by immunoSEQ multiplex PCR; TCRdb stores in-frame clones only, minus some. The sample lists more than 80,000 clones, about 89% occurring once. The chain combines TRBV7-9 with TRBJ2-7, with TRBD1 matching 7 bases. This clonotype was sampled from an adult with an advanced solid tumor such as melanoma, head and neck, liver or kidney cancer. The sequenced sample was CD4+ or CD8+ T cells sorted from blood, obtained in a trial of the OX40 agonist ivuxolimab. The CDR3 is CASSRDSHEQYF. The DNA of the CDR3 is TGTGCCAGCAGCCGGGACAGCCACGAGCAGTACTTC.